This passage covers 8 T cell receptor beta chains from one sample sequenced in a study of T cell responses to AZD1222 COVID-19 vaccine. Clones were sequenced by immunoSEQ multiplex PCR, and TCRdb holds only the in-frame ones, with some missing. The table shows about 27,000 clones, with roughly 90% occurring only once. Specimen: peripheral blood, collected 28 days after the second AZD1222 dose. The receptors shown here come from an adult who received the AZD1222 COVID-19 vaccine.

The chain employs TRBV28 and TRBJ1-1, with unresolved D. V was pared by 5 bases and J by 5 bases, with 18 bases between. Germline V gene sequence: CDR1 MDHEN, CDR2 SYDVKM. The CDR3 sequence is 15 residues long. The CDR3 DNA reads TGTGCCAGCAGTCCTCCCGTGTCTGGTAATACTGAAGCTTTCTTT. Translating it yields CASSPPVSGNTEAFF.

DNA of the CDR3: TGCAGTGCTAGTGCTTTCAGGTCAGGAGGCTACGAGCAGTACTTC. Amino acids: CSASAFRSGGYEQYF. The chain has TRBV20-1 and TRBJ2-7; tentatively, D is TRBD2 (5 bases). Trimming shortened V by 3 bases and J by 3 bases, and 18 bases separated the two germline ends. From germline, CDR1 is DFQATT and CDR2 SNEGSKA (reference sequence). This CDR3 has 15 residues.

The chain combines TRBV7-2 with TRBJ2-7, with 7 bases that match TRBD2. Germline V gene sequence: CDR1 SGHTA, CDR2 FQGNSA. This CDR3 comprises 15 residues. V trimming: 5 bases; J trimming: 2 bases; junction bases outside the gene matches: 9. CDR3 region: CASSPGGGVTYEQYF. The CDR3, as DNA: TGTGCCAGCAGCCCCGGGGGAGGGGTGACCTACGAGCAGTACTTC.

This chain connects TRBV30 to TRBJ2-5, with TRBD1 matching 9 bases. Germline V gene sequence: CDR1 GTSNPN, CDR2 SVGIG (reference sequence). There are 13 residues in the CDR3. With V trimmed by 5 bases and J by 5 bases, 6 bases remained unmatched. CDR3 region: CAWGRGTGETQYF. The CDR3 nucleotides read TGTGCCTGGGGTCGGGGGACAGGGGAGACCCAGTACTTC. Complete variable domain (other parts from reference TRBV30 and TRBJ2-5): SQTIHQWPATLVQPVGSPLSLECTVEGTSNPNLYWYRQAAGRGLQLLFYSVGIGQISSEVPQNLSASRPQDRQFILSSKKLLLSDSGFYLCAWGRGTGETQYFGPGTRLLVL.

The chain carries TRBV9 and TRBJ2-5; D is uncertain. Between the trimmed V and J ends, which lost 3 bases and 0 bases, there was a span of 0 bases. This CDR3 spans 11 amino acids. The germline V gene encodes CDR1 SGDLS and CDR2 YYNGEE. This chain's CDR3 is CASSDQETQYF. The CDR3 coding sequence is TGTGCCAGCAGCGACCAAGAGACCCAGTACTTC.

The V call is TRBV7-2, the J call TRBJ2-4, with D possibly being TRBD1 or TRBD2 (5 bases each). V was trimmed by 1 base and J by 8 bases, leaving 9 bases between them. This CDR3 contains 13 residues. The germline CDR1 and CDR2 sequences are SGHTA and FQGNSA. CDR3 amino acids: CASSLGGRDIQYF. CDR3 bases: TGTGCCAGCAGCTTAGGGGGACGGGACATTCAGTACTTC.

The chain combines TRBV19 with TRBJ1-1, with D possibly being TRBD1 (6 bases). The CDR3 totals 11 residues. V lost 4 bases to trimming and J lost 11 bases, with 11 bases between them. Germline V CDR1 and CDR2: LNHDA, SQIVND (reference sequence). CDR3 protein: CASSRGHSAFF. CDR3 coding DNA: TGTGCCAGTAGTAGGGGGCATTCGGCTTTCTTT.

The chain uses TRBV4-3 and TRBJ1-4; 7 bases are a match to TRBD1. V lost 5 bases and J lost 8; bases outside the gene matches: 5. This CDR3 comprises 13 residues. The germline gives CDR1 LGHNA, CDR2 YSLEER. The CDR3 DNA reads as TGCGCCAGCAGCGGACAGGCGGAGGAAAAACTGTTTTTT. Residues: CASSGQAEEKLFF.